Sequencing of this T cell receptor (beta chain) was carried out in a study of glioma-infiltrating T cells after dendritic cell vaccination. The overall study: Glioblastoma patients came from Phase I and II dendritic cell vaccination trials. Overall study findings and caveats: Higher TCR clonality did not directly relate to longer survival.

Selection required adequate fresh-frozen tumor tissue plus more than two years' survival data. In the case of this clone: Its antigen is not known.

The primer mix had 60 V beta and 13 J beta primers. Data came from immunoSEQ multiplex PCR; TCRdb stores just in-frame clones and leaves some out. The sample includes over 70,000 clones, about 80% of them seen just once. The CDR3 has 14 residues. From germline, CDR1 is MNHNS and CDR2 SASEGT. V was pared by 2 bases and J by 4 bases, with 10 bases between. Here the sequenced sample was blood, taken before dendritic cell vaccination. V gene TRBV6-1 combines with J gene TRBJ2-3; D ambiguous. The receptor comes from a human donor with glioblastoma. The chain's CDR3 is CASSESDLADTQYF. CDR3 DNA sequence: TGTGCCAGCAGTGAAAGCGACCTAGCAGATACGCAGTATTTT.